The 18 T cell receptor beta chains presented below share a single source sample, sequenced in a study of identical twins. TCRdb ran MiXCR on the 5' RACE reads and lists one entry per CDR3 protein. The sample consists of about 530,000 distinct CDR3 sequences, approximately 14% of them appearing once. The sample was also reused in another study, on yellow fever vaccine responses in identical twins.

Sequences were obtained from CD4+ T cells sorted from blood. The source of these receptors is a woman younger than 35 in good health.

This chain links TRBV20-1 with TRBJ2-1, with 8 bases fitting TRBD2. V shed 2 bases, J shed 7 bases, and the junction held 10 bases outside the gene matches. The germline V gene encodes CDR1 DFQATT and CDR2 SNEGSKA (reference sequence). This CDR3 is 15 amino acids long. CDR3 coding DNA: TGCAGTGCTAGACGGGGGGGGGCGCCAGAGAATGAGCAGTTCTTC. Translated: CSARRGGAPENEQFF.

The rearrangement joins TRBV10-3 to TRBJ2-1, with TRBD2 matching over 12 bases. This CDR3 contains 16 residues. The junction had 4 bases not matched to a gene; V was cut back by 0 bases and J by 7 bases. Looked up from germline, CDR1 is ENHRY and CDR2 is SYGVKD. CDR3: CAISESTSGRENEQFF. The CDR3 region has the DNA TGTGCCATCAGTGAGTCGACTAGCGGGAGAGAAAATGAGCAGTTCTTC.

There are a few counts of this clonotype. The chain couples TRBV29-1 to TRBJ2-2; D not resolved. The ends were cut back, 4 bases at V and 3 bases at J, with 15 bases in the middle. This CDR3 has 15 residues. Germline lookup yields CDR1 SQVTM and CDR2 ANQGSEA. The CDR3 loop reads CSVVGGGKYTGELFF. The DNA for the CDR3 is TGCAGCGTTGTAGGTGGTGGAAAATACACCGGGGAGCTGTTTTTT.

This clonotype was recorded a few times. CDR3 region: CASSLWRGRDFNEQFF. CDR3 bases: TGTGCCAGCAGTTTATGGCGCGGGAGAGATTTTAATGAGCAGTTCTTC. This chain connects TRBV12-3 or TRBV12-4 to TRBJ2-1; TRBD2 aligns across 7 bases. This CDR3 contains 16 residues. The junction had 11 bases not matched to a gene; V was cut back by 2 bases and J by 7 bases.

A few counts support this clonotype. This sequence joins TRBV12-3 or TRBV12-4 and TRBJ2-4; 14 bases align to TRBD2. The length of the CDR3 is 22 residues. J lost 1 base, V lost 1 base, and 15 bases had no gene match. The CDR3, as DNA: TGTGCCAGCAGTTTAGGATACACCGGACTAGCGGGAGGTGTAGTGGCCAAAAACATTCAGTACTTC. Translated, it gives CASSLGYTGLAGGVVAKNIQYF.

This clonotype was seen only a few times. The CDR3: CSARDWGPNYGYTF. The CDR3 nucleotides read TGCAGTGCTAGAGATTGGGGGCCCAACTATGGCTACACCTTC. The chain employs TRBV20-1 and TRBJ1-2, with D possibly being TRBD1 (6 bases). Looked up from germline, CDR1 is DFQATT and CDR2 is SNEGSKA (reference sequence). The CDR3 length is 14 residues. V lost 0 bases, J lost 2 bases, and 10 bases lay in between.

This clonotype came up a few times. This chain links TRBV20-1 with TRBJ1-2; D ambiguous. This CDR3 has 14 residues. Trimming stripped 1 base from V and 8 bases from J, with 17 bases between. In germline, CDR1 is DFQATT, CDR2 SNEGSKA (reference sequence). In DNA form, the CDR3 reads TGCAGTGCTAGAGCTCCCCAGGCAGCCGGCGGCTACACCTTC. Its protein is CSARAPQAAGGYTF.

The sample holds one count of this clonotype. V usage is TRBV28 and J usage is TRBJ2-7; D might be TRBD1 or TRBD2, each matching 5 bases. The germline CDR1 and CDR2 sequences are MDHEN and SYDVKM. This CDR3 spans 13 amino acids. The V end lost 7 bases, the J end lost 5 bases, and 15 bases lay between the germline ends. The CDR3 nucleotides are TGTGCCAGCACACGACAGCCACTAGACGAGCAGTACTTC. Encoded protein: CASTRQPLDEQYF.

The chain couples TRBV12-3 or TRBV12-4 to TRBJ2-7, with TRBD2 matching 7 bases. There are 12 residues in the CDR3. Unmatched junction bases numbered 2, after V lost 1 base and J lost 8 bases. The CDR3 DNA is TGTGCCAGCAGTTTAGGAGCGGGGAAGCAGTACGTC. It translates to CASSLGAGKQYV.

The rearrangement joins TRBV11-2 to TRBJ2-6; the match to TRBD2 covers 8 bases. V was clipped by 8 bases and J by 4 bases; unmatched bases: 4. The CDR3 length is 14 residues. CDR1 and CDR2 from the germline V gene are SGHAT and FQNNGV. CDR3 amino acids: CASHGGVGANVLTF. CDR3 DNA sequence: TGTGCCAGCCACGGGGGGGTGGGGGCCAACGTCCTGACTTTC.

This chain connects TRBV5-1 to TRBJ2-1; D might be TRBD2 (5 bases). The CDR3 covers 14 residues. The germline CDR1 and CDR2 sequences are SGHRS and YFSETQ. Trimming shortened V by 4 bases and J by 7 bases, and 15 bases separated the two germline ends. The CDR3 DNA sequence: TGCGCCAGCAGCGCCGGACTCCTACTAAATGAGCAGTTCTTC. Translating gives CASSAGLLLNEQFF. Combining the CDR3 with reference TRBV5-1 and TRBJ2-1 gives the whole variable domain KAGVTQTPRYLIKTRGQQVTLSCSPISGHRSVSWYQQTPGQGLQFLFEYFSETQRNKGNFPGRFSGRQFSNSRSEMNVSTLELGDSALYLCASSAGLLLNEQFFGPGTRLTVL.

The chain links TRBV7-7 to TRBJ2-5; 8 bases match TRBD2. The germline V gene encodes CDR1 SSHAT and CDR2 FNYEAQ (reference sequence). The V gene end was trimmed by 4 bases and the J gene end by 3 bases; junction bases not matched to a gene: 7. The CDR3 contains 15 residues. The CDR3 coding sequence is TGTGCCAGCAGCTCCACCGCGGGGGGCGAAGAGACCCAGTACTTC. Translated, it gives CASSSTAGGEETQYF.

This clonotype was detected only a few times. The rearrangement uses TRBV9 and TRBJ2-2; 12 nucleotides align to TRBD1. The CDR3 contains 19 residues. Germline V gives CDR1 SGDLS, CDR2 YYNGEE. V lost 3 bases to trimming and J lost 1 base; unmatched junction nucleotides: 10. The CDR3 nucleotides read TGTGCCAGCAGCGCACCCGGGACAGGGGGCTTCGGGAACACCGGGGAGCTGTTTTTT. Its protein is CASSAPGTGGFGNTGELFF. The full variable domain, its missing parts supplied by reference TRBV9 and TRBJ2-2, is DSGVTQTPKHLITATGQRVTLRCSPRSGDLSVYWYQQSLDQGLQFLIQYYNGEERAKGNILERFSAQQFPDLHSELNLSSLELGDSALYFCASSAPGTGGFGNTGELFFGEGSRLTVL.

This clonotype was detected only a few times. The V gene is TRBV12-3 or TRBV12-4, the J gene TRBJ1-1; D gene unclear. The V end was cut by 5 bases, the J end by 6 bases, with 16 bases between. This CDR3 spans 14 amino acids. CDR3 DNA sequence: TGTGCCAGCAGTCTGGACGGGCTGAGGGCTGAAGCTTTCTTT. Translated, it gives CASSLDGLRAEAFF.

This clonotype has only a few counts. This chain's CDR3 is CASSQNIRDTQYF. The CDR3 nucleotides read TGTGCCAGCAGCCAAAATATCCGAGATACGCAGTATTTT. V and J are TRBV3-1 and TRBJ2-3; D remains unclear. CDR1 is LGHDT and CDR2 is YNNKEL in the germline V gene (reference sequence). Between the trimmed V and J ends, which lost 2 bases and 5 bases, there was a span of 8 bases. This CDR3 contains 13 residues.

The chain combines TRBV29-1 with TRBJ2-1; a weak D match, TRBD1 (5 bases). The CDR3 consists of 14 residues. Trimming left V 5 bases short and J 7 bases short, with 18 bases between. Germline V gives CDR1 SQVTM, CDR2 ANQGSEA. This chain's CDR3 is CSVRVGPWVNEQFF. The CDR3 DNA reads TGCAGCGTTCGGGTGGGGCCTTGGGTGAATGAGCAGTTCTTC.

Note on this clonotype: Given a much more abundant clone one base away, this may be a read error. This chain connects TRBV6-5 to TRBJ2-5, with 7 bases identical to TRBD1. The CDR3 is 14 amino acids. Germline V lookup: CDR1 MNHEY, CDR2 SVGAGI. CDR3 DNA: TGTGCCAGCAGTTACCGGGACAGCAGGGAGACCCAGCACTTC. Its protein product is CASSYRDSRETQHF.

The genes are TRBV5-1 and TRBJ2-2; 10 nucleotides line up with TRBD1. V lost 9 bases and J lost 4; bases outside the gene matches: 12. Germline lookup yields CDR1 SGHRS and CDR2 YFSETQ. The CDR3 loop spans 16 amino acids. The CDR3 DNA is TGCGCCATACTCCGGGACAGGGGCTGGATCACCGGGGAGCTGTTTTTT. Protein: CAILRDRGWITGELFF.